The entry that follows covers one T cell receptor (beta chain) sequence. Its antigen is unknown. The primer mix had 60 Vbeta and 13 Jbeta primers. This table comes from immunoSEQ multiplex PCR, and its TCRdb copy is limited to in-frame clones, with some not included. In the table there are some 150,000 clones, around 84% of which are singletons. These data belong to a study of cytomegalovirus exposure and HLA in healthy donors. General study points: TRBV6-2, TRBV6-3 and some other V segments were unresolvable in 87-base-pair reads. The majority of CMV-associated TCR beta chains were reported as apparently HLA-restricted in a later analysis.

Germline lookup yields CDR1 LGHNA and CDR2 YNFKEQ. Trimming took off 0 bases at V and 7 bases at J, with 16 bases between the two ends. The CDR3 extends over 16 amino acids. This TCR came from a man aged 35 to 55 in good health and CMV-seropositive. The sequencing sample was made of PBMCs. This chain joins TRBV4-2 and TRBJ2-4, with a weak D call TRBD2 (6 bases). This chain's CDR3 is CASSQDVGREGNIQYF. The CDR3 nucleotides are TGTGCCAGCAGCCAAGATGTAGGGCGGGAAGGTAACATTCAGTACTTC.